This T cell receptor beta chain was identified in a study of T cells after yellow fever vaccination. Looking at the study overall: Low-cell-number fractions underwent preparation using SMART-Seq v4 Ultra Low Input.

Study results and caveats: The secondary T-cell response peaked on day 5, not day 15, but was weaker.

This CDR3 is 15 amino acids long. Trimming removed 5 bases from V and 5 bases from J, with 18 bases in between. TCRdb reanalysed the 5' RACE reads using MiXCR and keeps one entry per CDR3 protein. Of about 510,000 distinct CDR3 sequences in the sample, around a fifth are singletons; the top ten hold about 16%. As for this clonotype: Its matching antigen is unknown.

The chain couples TRBV12-3 or TRBV12-4 to TRBJ1-2; weak D call: TRBD1 (5 bases). The sequence was obtained from a man aged 18 to 35 who received the YFV17D yellow fever vaccine. Sample: PBMCs, taken 21 days after the first yellow fever vaccination. This CDR3 is CASSLDSSILYGYTF. In DNA, the CDR3 is TGTGCCAGCAGTCTAGACAGCAGTATCCTTTATGGCTACACCTTC.